This TCR beta chain was captured in a study of long-term antiretroviral therapy in people with HIV. Samples held roughly 0.9-10 million cryopreserved PBMC, and DNA extraction followed. Only a few counts were recorded for this clone. Antigen unknown. Whole-study results and caveats: Following ART, diversity rose but still fell short of transplant donor controls.

Investigators performed immunoSEQ version v3.0 at survey level. Repertoires were generated with immunoSEQ multiplex PCR, while TCRdb's copy carries only in-frame clones and drops some. Of 16,000 or so clones listed, 80% were seen once; the top ten hold approximately 4.2%. Here the sequenced sample was unsorted PBMCs, taken 0.1 years before starting antiretroviral therapy. The receptor was isolated from a man aged 18 to 35 with HIV.

The CDR3 DNA reads TGTGCCACCCGGACAGGGGCTCAGCCCCAGCATTTT. Encoded protein: CATRTGAQPQHF. The chain combines TRBV19 with TRBJ1-5, with 9 bases matching TRBD1. Looked up from germline, CDR1 is LNHDA and CDR2 is SQIVND (reference sequence). Trimming at V came to 10 bases and at J to 6 bases, leaving 4 bases not matched to a gene. CDR3 length equals 12 residues.